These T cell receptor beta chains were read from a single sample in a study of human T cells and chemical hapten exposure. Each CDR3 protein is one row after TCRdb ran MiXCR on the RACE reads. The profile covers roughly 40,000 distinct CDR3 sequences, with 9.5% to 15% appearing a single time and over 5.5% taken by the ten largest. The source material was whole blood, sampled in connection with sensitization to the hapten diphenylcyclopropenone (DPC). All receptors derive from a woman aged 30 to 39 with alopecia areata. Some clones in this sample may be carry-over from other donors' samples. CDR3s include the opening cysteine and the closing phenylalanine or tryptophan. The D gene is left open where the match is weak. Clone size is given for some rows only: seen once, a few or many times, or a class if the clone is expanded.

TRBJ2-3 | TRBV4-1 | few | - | TGCGCCAGCAGCCTTACAGAGAACACAGATACGCAGTATTTT | CASSLTENTDTQYF
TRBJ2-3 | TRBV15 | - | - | TGTGCCACCAGCAGAGAGTCGGGGGCGAGCACAGATACGCAGTATTTT | CATSRESGASTDTQYF
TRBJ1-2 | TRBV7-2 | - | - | TGTGCCAGCAGCCGATTTACTACCGGGCCGGTGGGCTACACCTTC | CASSRFTTGPVGYTF
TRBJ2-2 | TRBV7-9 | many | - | TGTGCCAGCAGACCCAGGGTCAGGAGGAACACCGGGGAGCTGTTTTTT | CASRPRVRRNTGELFF
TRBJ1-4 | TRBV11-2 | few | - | TGTGCCAGCAGCTTAGGAGCAACTAATGAAAAACTGTTTTTT | CASSLGATNEKLFF
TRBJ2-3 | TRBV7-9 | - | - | TGTGCCAGCACCCACCCCGCCGAGGGGGATACGCAGTATTTT | CASTHPAEGDTQYF
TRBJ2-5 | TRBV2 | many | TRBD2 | TGTGCCAGCAGTAGAAGCGGGAGGGCCCGCGGGGAGACCCAGTACTTC | CASSRSGRARGETQYF
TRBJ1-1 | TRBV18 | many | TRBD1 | TGTGCCAGCTCACGCTCGGACAGGAACGCTGAAGCTTTCTTT | CASSRSDRNAEAFF
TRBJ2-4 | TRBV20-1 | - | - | TGCAGTGCCCAAGGGGCTCATGGGGCCAAAAACATTCAGTACTTC | CSAQGAHGAKNIQYF
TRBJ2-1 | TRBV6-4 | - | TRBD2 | TGTGCCAGCAGTGAACAGGGACTAGCGGGATACAATGAGCAGTTCTTC | CASSEQGLAGYNEQFF
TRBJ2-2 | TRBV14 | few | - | TGTGCCAGCAGCCAAGATGGAGGGGCGAGAACCGGGGAGCTGTTTTTT | CASSQDGGARTGELFF
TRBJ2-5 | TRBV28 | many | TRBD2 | TGTGCCAGCAGTCCCTGGGGTAGCGGGAGGGAAGAGACCCAGTACTTC | CASSPWGSGREETQYF
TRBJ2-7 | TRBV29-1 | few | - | TGCAGCGTTGTAGGGCATGACTACGAGCAGTACTTC | CSVVGHDYEQYF
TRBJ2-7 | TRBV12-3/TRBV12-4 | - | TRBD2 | TGTGCCAGCAGTCCCTCCGGGGGGTCCTACGAGCAGTACTTC | CASSPSGGSYEQYF
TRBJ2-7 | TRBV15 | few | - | TGTGCCACCAGCAGATCAGGGTACGAGCAGTACTTC | CATSRSGYEQYF
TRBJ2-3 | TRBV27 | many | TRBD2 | TGTGCCAGCAAGGATAGCGGGGCCTCTAGCACAGATACGCAGTATTTT | CASKDSGASSTDTQYF
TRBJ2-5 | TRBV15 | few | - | TGTGCCACCAGCAGCGGCCAAGAGACCCAGTACTTC | CATSSGQETQYF
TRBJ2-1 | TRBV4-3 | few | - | TGCGCCAGCAGCCAAGCGATCGCTAGCAGCAATGAGCAGTTCTTC | CASSQAIASSNEQFF
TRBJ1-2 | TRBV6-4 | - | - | TGTGCCGGAACCCTGAACTATGGCTACACCTTC | CAGTLNYGYTF
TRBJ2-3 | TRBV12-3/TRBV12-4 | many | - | TGTGCCAGCCTTGACACAGATACGCAGTATTTT | CASLDTDTQYF
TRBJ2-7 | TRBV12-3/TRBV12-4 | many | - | TGTGCCAGCAGCCCCGGTGGTAGTTCCGAGCAGTACTTC | CASSPGGSSEQYF
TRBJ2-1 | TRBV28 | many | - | TGTGCCAGCAGTTGGGTGACACAGGGTAGTGAGCAGTTCTTC | CASSWVTQGSEQFF
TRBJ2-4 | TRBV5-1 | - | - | TGCGCCAGCAGCGGAATAAACAGGGACCCCTTGGCCAAAAACATTCAGTACTTC | CASSGINRDPLAKNIQYF
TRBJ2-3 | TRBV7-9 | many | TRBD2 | TGTGCCAGCAGCCCCGGACTAGCGGGTTTCGATACGCAGTATTTT | CASSPGLAGFDTQYF
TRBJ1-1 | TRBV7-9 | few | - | TGTGCCAGCAGCCTAGGGAGGGGCGAAGGGACTGAAGCTTTCTTT | CASSLGRGEGTEAFF
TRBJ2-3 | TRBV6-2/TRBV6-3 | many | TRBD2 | TGTGCCAGCTTACTAGCGGGCAAGAGGGGGTCGCAGTATTTT | CASLLAGKRGSQYF
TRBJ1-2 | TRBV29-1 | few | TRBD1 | TGCAGCGCTGACAGGGAAGGAGAGTCTAACTATGGCTACACCTTC | CSADREGESNYGYTF
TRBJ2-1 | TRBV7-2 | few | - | TGTGCCAGCCGATACTCCGCCGACAATGAGCAGTTCTTC | CASRYSADNEQFF
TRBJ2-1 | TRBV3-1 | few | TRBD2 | TGTGCCAGCAGCCAAATTAGCGGGAGCAATGAGCAGTTCTTC | CASSQISGSNEQFF
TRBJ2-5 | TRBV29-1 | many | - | TGCAGCGTTGAACAGGGGGGCCAAGAGACCCAGTACTTC | CSVEQGGQETQYF
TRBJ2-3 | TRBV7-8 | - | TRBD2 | TGTGCCAGCAGCCCGACTAGCGGGCGCACAGATACGCAGTATTTT | CASSPTSGRTDTQYF
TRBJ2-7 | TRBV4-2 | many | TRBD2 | TGTGCCAGCAGCCAAGATGGGACTAGCGGCGCCTACGAGCAGTACTTC | CASSQDGTSGAYEQYF
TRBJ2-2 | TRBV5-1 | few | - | TGCGCCAGCAGCTCGAGGGCCCGGGAGACTCTCACCGGGGAGCTGTTTTTT | CASSSRARETLTGELFF
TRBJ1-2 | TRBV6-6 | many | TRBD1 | TGTGCCAGCAGTCTACAGGGGTCCTATGGCTACACCTTC | CASSLQGSYGYTF
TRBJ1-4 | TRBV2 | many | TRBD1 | TGTGCCAGCAGTGATTTCGGGACAGGTCTTGAGAAACTGTTTTTT | CASSDFGTGLEKLFF
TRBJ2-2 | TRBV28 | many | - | TGTGCCAGCATATACGGGGCGAACACCGGGGAGCTGTTTTTT | CASIYGANTGELFF
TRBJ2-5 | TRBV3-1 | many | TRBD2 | TGTGCCAGCAGCCCGGGACTAGCGGGAGGAGAGACCCAGTACTTC | CASSPGLAGGETQYF
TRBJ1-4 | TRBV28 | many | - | TGTGCCACACAGGGTTTGAATGAAAAACTGTTTTTT | CATQGLNEKLFF
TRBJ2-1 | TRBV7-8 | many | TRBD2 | TGTGCCAGCAGCCTAGCAGGAGCGGGAGGGTTCTCCTACAATGAGCAGTTCTTC | CASSLAGAGGFSYNEQFF
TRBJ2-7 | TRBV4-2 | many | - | TGTGCCAGCAGCCAAATTGCTGGGGGGCAAAGCTCCTACGAGCAGTACTTC | CASSQIAGGQSSYEQYF
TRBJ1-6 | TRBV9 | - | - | TGTGCCAGCAGCGTAAGGGGCTCAGGGGATCACCCCCTCCACTTT | CASSVRGSGDHPLHF
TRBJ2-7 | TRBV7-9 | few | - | TGTGCCAGCAGCTTAGGCGGAGGAGGAGAGCAGTACTTC | CASSLGGGGEQYF
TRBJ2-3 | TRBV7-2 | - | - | TGTGCCAGCAGGGGATCGGGTAGGGCAGATACGCAGTATTTT | CASRGSGRADTQYF
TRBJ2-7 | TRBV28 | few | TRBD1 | TGTGCCAGCGGCCCGGGACAGGGGTACGAGCAGTACTTC | CASGPGQGYEQYF
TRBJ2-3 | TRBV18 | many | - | TGTGCCAGCTCACCGGGCTCCTTCGGGAGCACAGATACGCAGTATTTT | CASSPGSFGSTDTQYF
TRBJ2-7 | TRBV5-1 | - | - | TGCGCCAGCTGCGGGACGGGGTCATCCTACGAGCAGTACTTC | CASCGTGSSYEQYF
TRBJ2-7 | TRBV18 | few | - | TGTGCCAGCTCACCCACTACAGGGAACCCCTACGAGCAGTACTTC | CASSPTTGNPYEQYF
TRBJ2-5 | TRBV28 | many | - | TGTGCCAGCAGCCCCGGTTGGGGAACCCAAGAGACCCAGTACTTC | CASSPGWGTQETQYF
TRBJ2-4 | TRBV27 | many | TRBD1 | TGTGCCAGCAGCGAAGGGGGCGCGAGTCACATTCAGTACTTC | CASSEGGASHIQYF
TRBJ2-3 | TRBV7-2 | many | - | TGTGCCAGCAGCTTAGTTCGTGGGGATACGCAGTATTTT | CASSLVRGDTQYF
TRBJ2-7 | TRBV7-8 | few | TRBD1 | TGTGCCAGCAGCCCAAGGGGACAGTTGATCTCCTACGAGCAGTACTTC | CASSPRGQLISYEQYF
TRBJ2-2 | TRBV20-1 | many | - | TGCAGTGCTTATAGCTTTCGGACCGGGGAGCTGTTTTTT | CSAYSFRTGELFF